These 23 T cell receptor beta chains were all obtained from the same sample, sequenced in a study of post-analysis software for immune sequencing data (dated by TCRdb to about 2015). General study outcomes and caveats: Patients showed significantly higher frequencies than controls for several TRBV segments, among them TRBV5-6, TRBV5-1 and TRBV20-1.

Libraries were constructed by PCR. Sequencing used an Illumina HiSeq 2500. Unique molecular identifiers were incorporated into TCR beta cDNA libraries to reduce PCR and sequencing biases. In TCRdb, the public reads were trimmed at Q25 with fastp and aligned with MiXCR, with productive beta chains retained. Entries are consolidated by CDR3 protein sequence, retaining the most common genes and DNA. The sample has hundreds of thousands of distinct CDR3 sequences on record, about 27% of them singletons. The ten largest account for about 0.5% of the sample. These receptors' targets are unknown. The sequenced material came from blood. These TCRs come from a girl aged 5 to 17 with multiple sclerosis.

V and J are TRBV27 and TRBJ1-1; D is perhaps TRBD1 (6 bases). The CDR3 is 15 amino acids. Germline CDR1 is MNHEY and CDR2 is SMNVEV (reference sequence). Trimming took 5 bases from V and 1 from J, leaving 14 bases between them. CDR3 protein: CASSPWTESNTEAFF. Written as DNA, the CDR3 is TGTGCCAGCAGTCCGTGGACAGAATCGAACACTGAAGCTTTCTTT.

The rearrangement joins TRBV7-2 to TRBJ2-2; D is unclear. Germline CDR1 is SGHTA and CDR2 is FQGNSA. This CDR3 has 15 residues. Trimming pared 2 bases from V and 1 base from J, leaving 8 bases between. The CDR3 DNA is TGTGCCAGCAGCTTAATCGGTGGGAACACCGGGGAGCTGTTTTTT. Translated, it gives CASSLIGGNTGELFF.

The CDR3 loop reads CSAPSGHQDNEQFF. CDR3 in DNA: TGCAGTGCTCCAAGTGGGCACCAAGACAATGAGCAGTTCTTC. The chain recombines TRBV20-1 with TRBJ2-1; D gene uncertain. Germline V gene data show CDR1 as DFQATT and CDR2 as SNEGSKA (reference sequence). The CDR3 length is 14 residues. V gave up 5 bases and J gave up 5 bases, with 16 bases separating them.

The V and J genes are TRBV20-1 and TRBJ2-1, with 11 bases lining up with TRBD2. This CDR3 has 13 amino acids. CDR1 is DFQATT, CDR2 SNEGSKA, per germline (reference sequence). The trim removed 5 bases at V and 8 bases at J, leaving 5 bases unmatched. The CDR3 sequence is CSAPKTSGDEQFF. The CDR3 region has the DNA TGCAGTGCTCCGAAGACTAGCGGGGATGAGCAGTTCTTC.

V is TRBV5-1 and J is TRBJ1-1; maybe TRBD1 (6 bases). The CDR3 contains 14 residues. Germline values: CDR1 SGHRS, CDR2 YFSETQ. V dropped 2 bases and J dropped 3 bases, with 11 bases sitting between them. CDR3 sequence reads: CASSFTGYDTEAFF. DNA for the CDR3: TGCGCCAGCAGCTTCACAGGGTACGACACTGAAGCTTTCTTT. The full variable domain, completed using reference TRBV5-1 and TRBJ1-1, is KAGVTQTPRYLIKTRGQQVTLSCSPISGHRSVSWYQQTPGQGLQFLFEYFSETQRNKGNFPGRFSGRQFSNSRSEMNVSTLELGDSALYLCASSFTGYDTEAFFGQGTRLTVV.

The chain is built from TRBV9 and TRBJ2-1; D not certain. Trimming took 0 bases from V and 8 from J, leaving 9 bases between them. This CDR3 spans 13 amino acids. Germline CDR1 SGDLS, CDR2 YYNGEE. The CDR3 loop reads CASSVATSYEQFF. Here the CDR3 DNA reads TGTGCCAGCAGCGTAGCTACATCCTATGAGCAGTTCTTC.

This clonotype was detected once. This sequence joins TRBV5-1 and TRBJ1-3, with a weak D call TRBD1 (6 bases). Trimming shortened V by 4 bases and J by 0 bases, and 17 bases separated the two germline ends. The CDR3 extends over 17 amino acids. From germline, CDR1 is SGHRS and CDR2 YFSETQ. CDR3 bases: TGCGCCAGCAGCAAAGGACAGAGTAGGATCTCTGGAAACACCATATATTTT. Protein product: CASSKGQSRISGNTIYF.

This clonotype was seen more than once but under ten times. J is TRBJ2-3 and V is TRBV20-1; no reliable D call. Germline V gene sequence: CDR1 DFQATT, CDR2 SNEGSKA (reference sequence). This CDR3 contains 15 residues. With 6 bases removed from V and 0 bases from J, the gap between germline ends came to 16 bases. The CDR3 region is CSAILADRSTDTQYF. The CDR3 DNA follows: TGCAGTGCCATCTTGGCGGACCGAAGCACAGATACGCAGTATTTT.

The table lists this clonotype with many counts. V and J are TRBV5-5 and TRBJ2-1; no clear D. Germline V CDR1 and CDR2: SGHKS, YYEKEE (reference sequence). The CDR3 runs to 12 residues. Trimming took 0 bases from V and 5 from J, leaving 3 bases between them. The CDR3 nucleotides are TGTGCCAGCAGCTTGGCTAACAATGAGCAGTTCTTC. Translating it yields CASSLANNEQFF. Full variable domain (remainder filled in from reference TRBV5-5 and TRBJ2-1): DAGVTQSPTHLIKTRGQQVTLRCSPISGHKSVSWYQQVLGQGPQFIFQYYEKEERGRGNFPDRFSARQFPNYSSELNVNALLLGDSALYLCASSLANNEQFFGPGTRLTVL.

The CDR3, as DNA: TGCGCCAGCAGCTTGGAACTAGCGGGGGGGCGGGTCAAAAACATTCAGTACTTC. It yields the protein CASSLELAGGRVKNIQYF. The chain uses TRBV5-1 and TRBJ2-4; 13 bases match TRBD2. CDR3 length equals 18 residues. V was pared by 0 bases and J by 3 bases, with 6 bases of the junction left unmatched. The V gene's germline CDR1 is SGHRS and CDR2 YFSETQ. The full variable domain, in which reference TRBV5-1 and TRBJ2-4 provide the parts outside the CDR3, is KAGVTQTPRYLIKTRGQQVTLSCSPISGHRSVSWYQQTPGQGLQFLFEYFSETQRNKGNFPGRFSGRQFSNSRSEMNVSTLELGDSALYLCASSLELAGGRVKNIQYFGAGTRLSVL.

The rearrangement joins TRBV5-1 to TRBJ2-3, with D maybe TRBD1 (6 bases). Germline CDR1 is SGHRS and CDR2 is YFSETQ. The CDR3 is 17 residues long. Trimming pared 3 bases from V and 0 bases from J, leaving 17 bases between. CDR3 loop: CASSWRQATFSTDTQYF. CDR3 sequence (DNA): TGCGCCAGCAGCTGGAGACAGGCCACTTTTAGCACAGATACGCAGTATTTT.

This clonotype was observed a few times. The chain links TRBV7-9 to TRBJ1-6; TRBD1 might be the D (6 bases). The CDR3 extends over 14 amino acids. Trimming shortened V by 5 bases and J by 9 bases, and 14 bases separated the two germline ends. Germline loops: CDR1 SEHNR, CDR2 FQNEAQ (reference sequence). Here the CDR3 DNA reads TGTGCCAGCAGCATAAGGGGGACCGGTTCACCCCTCCACTTT. Its protein product is CASSIRGTGSPLHF.

V is TRBV5-1 and J is TRBJ2-2, with no clear D. The CDR3 spans 14 residues. V was cut by 2 bases and J by 0 bases, with 5 bases left in between. Germline CDR1 reads SGHRS; CDR2 reads YFSETQ. Here the CDR3 DNA reads TGCGCCAGCAGCTTTACAGCGAACACCGGGGAGCTGTTTTTT. It specifies CASSFTANTGELFF.

This clonotype was counted only a few times. The V gene is TRBV20-1, the J gene TRBJ2-5; weak D call: TRBD2 (7 bases). V lost 1 base to trimming and J lost 1 base, with 16 bases between them. Germline V lookup: CDR1 DFQATT, CDR2 SNEGSKA (reference sequence). This CDR3 has 16 residues. CDR3 coding DNA: TGCAGTGCTAGAGCCCAGAGGGGGGGGCTCCAAGAGACCCAGTACTTC. Protein product: CSARAQRGGLQETQYF.

This clonotype was seen a few times. The chain employs TRBV7-9 and TRBJ1-5; D not certain. V dropped 0 bases and J dropped 1 base, with 4 bases sitting between them. The CDR3 covers 14 residues. The germline V gene has CDR1 SEHNR and CDR2 FQNEAQ (reference sequence). The CDR3 sequence: CASSLAMSNQPQHF. The DNA of the CDR3 is TGTGCCAGCAGCTTAGCGATGAGCAATCAGCCCCAGCATTTT.

This chain connects TRBV27 to TRBJ2-3; TRBD1 agrees at 8 bases. Germline V gene lookup returns CDR1 MNHEY and CDR2 SMNVEV (reference sequence). The ends lost 6 bases at V and 9 bases at J; junction bases unmatched: 8. CDR3 size: 13 residues. The CDR3 coding sequence is TGTGCCAGCAGGGAGACAGGGGTGAGGACGCAGTATTTT. This encodes CASRETGVRTQYF.

Only a few counts were recorded for this clonotype. The CDR3 loop is CASSLFGGVGTDTQYF. The CDR3 DNA sequence: TGTGCCAGCAGCTTATTTGGGGGGGTGGGCACAGATACGCAGTATTTT. J is TRBJ2-3 and V is TRBV7-2, with 7 bases that match TRBD2. The trim removed 2 bases at V and 1 base at J, leaving 6 bases unmatched. Germline assignment: CDR1 SGHTA and CDR2 FQGNSA. The CDR3 is 16 residues long.

The V and J genes are TRBV7-2 and TRBJ2-5; 7 bases line up with TRBD2. The CDR3 totals 17 residues. J gave up 2 bases and V 1 base, and 10 bases lay outside the gene matches. Germline CDR1 is SGHTA and CDR2 is FQGNSA. CDR3 sequence reads: CASSLERVGGQQETQYF. As DNA, the CDR3 is TGTGCCAGCAGCTTAGAACGGGTGGGAGGGCAACAAGAGACCCAGTACTTC.

The rearrangement links TRBV20-1 to TRBJ1-5, with D unresolved. Germline assignment: CDR1 DFQATT and CDR2 SNEGSKA (reference sequence). This CDR3 is built from 14 residues. Trimming left V 7 bases short and J 6 bases short, with 19 bases between. The CDR3 DNA reads as TGCAGTGTTAGTGCGGGGAGGTCAGGTCAGCCCCAGCATTTT. It translates to CSVSAGRSGQPQHF.

Notes on this clonotype: The junction shows a germline mismatch at one end, possibly a read error. The genes are TRBV6-1 and TRBJ2-3, with no clear D. The CDR3 has 14 residues. Per germline, CDR1 MNHNS and CDR2 SASEGT. This chain's CDR3 is CATGPRPSADMQYF. In nucleotides, the CDR3 is TGTGCCACCGGGCCCCGGCCCTCCGCAGATATGCAGTATTTT.

V gene TRBV7-2 combines with J gene TRBJ2-5, with 13 bases matching TRBD2. TRBJ2-7 matches the DNA end more closely, so the J call is doubtful. Germline-derived CDR1 and CDR2 are SGHTA and FQGNSA. The CDR3 consists of 15 residues. CDR3 DNA: TGTGCCAGCAGCAAACCGGGACTAGCGGGACGCGAGCAGTACTTC. It translates to CASSKPGLAGREQYF.

J is TRBJ2-1 and V is TRBV12-3 or TRBV12-4, with 7 bases that match TRBD2. Trimming removed 3 bases from V and 6 bases from J; junction bases left unmatched: 8. The CDR3 runs 15 residues. For the CDR3, the DNA is TGTGCCAGCAGTTTTGGACTAGGGAGGAGCAATGAGCAGTTCTTC. Encoded protein: CASSFGLGRSNEQFF.

This clonotype was observed a few times. The chain has TRBV2 and TRBJ2-1; the match to TRBD2 covers 8 bases. Germline CDR1 reads SNHLY; CDR2 reads FYNNEI. This CDR3 is 15 amino acids long. V lost 3 bases, J lost 4 bases, and 5 bases stayed unmatched. The CDR3 loop reads CASSDEEREYNEQFF. CDR3 DNA: TGTGCCAGCAGTGATGAGGAGCGGGAGTACAATGAGCAGTTCTTC. The variable domain in full, completed from reference TRBV2 and TRBJ2-1, reads EPEVTQTPSHQVTQMGQEVILRCVPISNHLYFYWYRQILGQKVEFLVSFYNNEISEKSEIFDDQFSVERPDGSNFTLKIRSTKLEDSAMYFCASSDEEREYNEQFFGPGTRLTVL.